The 22 T cell receptor beta chains presented below share a single source sample, sequenced in a study of T cell changes during pregnancy in multiple sclerosis. Using immunoSEQ multiplex PCR, the repertoire was profiled, and TCRdb retains in-frame clones only, with some absent. The table records roughly 60,000 clones, almost 97% of them present only once. The sequencing used CD8+ T cells from peripheral blood mononuclear cells, collected after pregnancy. The receptors here all came from a female donor with multiple sclerosis, enrolled in a pregnancy study.

CDR3 nucleotide sequence: TGTGCCAGCTCACCCCAGCGGGATCGCACAGATACGCAGTATTTT. This gives the protein CASSPQRDRTDTQYF. The V call is TRBV18, the J call TRBJ2-3; 7 bases map to TRBD2. Germline CDR1 KGHSH, CDR2 LQKENI. This CDR3 spans 15 amino acids. Trimming removed 3 bases from V and 1 base from J; junction bases left unmatched: 4.

The V gene is TRBV11-2, the J gene TRBJ2-7, with TRBD1 matching over 12 bases. V was clipped by 1 base and J by 3 bases; unmatched bases: 7. CDR1 is SGHAT and CDR2 is FQNNGV in the germline V gene. This CDR3 is 17 amino acids long. The CDR3 loop reads CASSLAPGQGANYEQYF. The CDR3 DNA reads as TGTGCCAGCAGCTTAGCACCGGGACAGGGGGCAAACTACGAGCAGTACTTC.

The rearrangement links TRBV7-8 to TRBJ1-1; possibly TRBD1 for D (6 bases). V was pared by 3 bases and J by 4 bases, with 18 bases between. This CDR3 has 16 amino acids. The germline V gene has CDR1 SGHVS and CDR2 FQNEAQ. DNA for the CDR3: TGTGCCAGCAGCTTGGGCAGGGGATTAGTCGGCACTGAAGCTTTCTTT. It encodes CASSLGRGLVGTEAFF.

This clone was counted once. The CDR3 DNA reads TGTGCCAGTAGTACTGGGACATCCGGACAGCCCCAGCATTTT. This gives the protein CASSTGTSGQPQHF. V usage is TRBV19 and J usage is TRBJ1-5, with TRBD1 as a possible D gene (6 bases). CDR1 LNHDA and CDR2 SQIVND come from the germline V gene (reference sequence). The V end lost 4 bases, the J end lost 7 bases, and 14 bases lay between the germline ends. This CDR3 spans 14 amino acids. The full variable domain, in which reference TRBV19 and TRBJ1-5 provide the parts outside the CDR3, is DGGITQSPKYLFRKEGQNVTLSCEQNLNHDAMYWYRQDPGQGLRLIYYSQIVNDFQKGDIAEGYSVSREKKESFPLTVTSAQKNPTAFYLCASSTGTSGQPQHFGDGTRLSIL.

The J gene is TRBJ2-3, the V gene TRBV4-2; a weak D match, TRBD2 (6 bases). The length of the CDR3 is 14 residues. The V gene's germline CDR1 is LGHNA and CDR2 YNFKEQ. With 1 base removed from V and 6 bases from J, the gap between germline ends came to 11 bases. The CDR3 DNA reads as TGTGCCAGCAGCCAAGGCGGGACGATGGATACGCAGTATTTT. Protein product: CASSQGGTMDTQYF.

The J gene is TRBJ2-3, the V gene TRBV5-1; D is perhaps TRBD1 (6 bases). Germline V CDR1 and CDR2: SGHRS, YFSETQ. This CDR3 spans 14 amino acids. The germline V and J ends were trimmed by 0 bases and 4 bases, with 9 bases remaining between them. The CDR3 loop reads CASSLVQGADTQYF. DNA for the CDR3: TGCGCCAGCAGCTTGGTACAGGGAGCAGATACGCAGTATTTT.

This clone was detected once. The rearrangement joins TRBV27 to TRBJ2-1; maybe TRBD2 (6 bases). CDR3 length equals 15 residues. Germline CDR1 reads MNHEY; CDR2 reads SMNVEV (reference sequence). V shed 2 bases and J shed 2 bases, with 10 bases lying between them. This CDR3 is CASSLHASAYNEQFF. CDR3 nucleotide sequence: TGTGCCAGCAGTTTACATGCTAGCGCCTACAATGAGCAGTTCTTC.

The CDR3 sequence is CASSLGQGSTDTQYF. The CDR3 DNA follows: TGTGCCAGCAGCTTGGGACAGGGAAGTACAGATACGCAGTATTTT. The gene calls are TRBV7-9 and TRBJ2-3, with 9 bases identical to TRBD1. V lost 3 bases to trimming and J lost 3 bases; unmatched junction nucleotides: 4. The CDR3 length is 15 residues. CDR1 and CDR2 from the germline V gene are SEHNR and FQNEAQ (reference sequence).

V is TRBV7-9 and J is TRBJ2-7; 10 positions agree with TRBD2. The V gene's germline CDR1 is SEHNR and CDR2 FQNEAQ (reference sequence). The CDR3 runs 15 residues. With 4 bases clipped from V and 5 bases from J, the junction kept 8 bases outside the gene matches. CDR3 bases: TGTGCCAGCAGCTCGGGGCCTAGCGGGAGAAACGAGCAGTACTTC. Its translation is CASSSGPSGRNEQYF.

This chain connects TRBV4-1 to TRBJ1-4; D is undetermined. V lost 0 bases and J 8 bases, leaving 13 bases between the germline ends. Germline V lookup: CDR1 MGHRA, CDR2 YSYEKL. The CDR3 totals 15 residues. CDR3 nucleotides: TGCGCCAGCAGCCAAGAGGGGAGGACTGGGGAAAAACTGTTTTTT. Protein: CASSQEGRTGEKLFF.

The CDR3 sequence: CASTPQGLGLYYGYTF. As DNA, the CDR3 is TGTGCCAGCACCCCTCAGGGATTGGGTTTATACTATGGCTACACCTTC. The V and J genes are TRBV28 and TRBJ1-2; possibly TRBD1 for D (5 bases). Germline values: CDR1 MDHEN, CDR2 SYDVKM. V was clipped by 7 bases and J by 3 bases, with 21 bases between them. CDR3 length: 16 residues.

This chain links TRBV7-9 with TRBJ2-3, with 7 bases fitting TRBD1. The V gene's germline CDR1 is SEHNR and CDR2 FQNEAQ (reference sequence). The CDR3 totals 16 residues. V lost 6 bases and J lost 7; bases outside the gene matches: 16. As DNA, the CDR3 is TGTGCCAGCAGTTCGCTGGGGGACAGATCTTTAAATACGCAGTATTTT. It encodes CASSSLGDRSLNTQYF.

The rearrangement links TRBV4-2 to TRBJ2-7, with 7 nucleotides matching TRBD2. The CDR3 contains 15 residues. Germline CDR1 LGHNA, CDR2 YNFKEQ. The V segment lost 4 bases and the J segment 2 bases; nucleotides outside the gene matches: 8. DNA for the CDR3: TGTGCCAGCAGCCCCCAGACTAGCAGCCCCTACGAGCAGTACTTC. Its translation: CASSPQTSSPYEQYF.

This rearrangement joins TRBV19 to TRBJ2-7, with D possibly being TRBD1 (5 bases). Germline values: CDR1 LNHDA, CDR2 SQIVND (reference sequence). V was clipped by 6 bases and J by 3 bases, with 15 bases between them. This CDR3 is built from 14 residues. The CDR3 reads CASSPSIGDYEQYF. In DNA, the CDR3 is TGTGCCAGTAGCCCCTCTATAGGGGACTACGAGCAGTACTTC.

This sequence joins TRBV11-3 and TRBJ2-1, with 10 bases identical to TRBD2. The V gene end was trimmed by 5 bases and the J gene end by 2 bases; junction bases not matched to a gene: 3. CDR1 is SGHNT, CDR2 YENEEA, per germline. The CDR3 is made up of 15 amino acids. In DNA form, the CDR3 reads TGTGCCAGCAGCCTTACTAGCGGGACCTACAATGAGCAGTTCTTC. This sequence encodes CASSLTSGTYNEQFF. The variable domain in full, with the rest retrieved from reference TRBV11-3 and TRBJ2-1, is EAGVVQSPRYKIIEKKQPVAFWCNPISGHNTLYWYLQNLGQGPELLIRYENEEAVDDSQLPKDRFSAERLKGVDSTLKIQPAELGDSAVYLCASSLTSGTYNEQFFGPGTRLTVL.

The chain combines TRBV7-2 with TRBJ2-3, with D possibly matching TRBD2 (6 bases). Trimming took off 6 bases at V and 6 bases at J, with 19 bases between the two ends. CDR3 length equals 15 residues. In germline, CDR1 is SGHTA, CDR2 FQGNSA. CDR3 amino acids: CASRKGLYAQDTQYF. CDR3 nucleotides: TGTGCCAGCAGAAAGGGACTTTACGCCCAGGATACGCAGTATTTT.

This rearrangement joins TRBV28 to TRBJ2-7; tentatively, D is TRBD1 (6 bases). The germline CDR1 and CDR2 sequences are MDHEN and SYDVKM. The CDR3 is 15 amino acids. V was trimmed by 5 bases and J by 0 bases, leaving 14 bases between them. CDR3 protein: CASSPRGFYSYEQYF. In DNA form, the CDR3 reads TGTGCCAGCAGTCCCAGGGGTTTTTACTCCTACGAGCAGTACTTC.

V gene TRBV7-6 combines with J gene TRBJ2-1; D possibly corresponds to TRBD2 (6 bases). The germline V and J ends were trimmed by 11 bases and 4 bases, with 18 bases remaining between them. The CDR3 spans 14 residues. Germline V lookup: CDR1 SGHVS, CDR2 FNYEAQ. The CDR3 DNA sequence: TGTGCCTCCGACGGGGGAGGAGGTTACAATGAGCAGTTCTTC. Amino acids: CASDGGGGYNEQFF.

The chain recombines TRBV7-2 with TRBJ2-1, with TRBD2 matching over 7 bases. V lost 5 bases and J lost 2; bases outside the gene matches: 6. The CDR3 has 15 residues. Germline CDR1 SGHTA, CDR2 FQGNSA. The CDR3, as DNA: TGTGCCAGCAGCCAACCGGGAGGCACCTACAATGAGCAGTTCTTC. As protein: CASSQPGGTYNEQFF.

This clone has more than one count but fewer than ten. The genes are TRBV4-2 and TRBJ1-1, with a weak D call TRBD1 (6 bases). V shed 4 bases and J shed 5 bases, with 14 bases lying between them. The CDR3 sequence is 14 residues long. CDR1 and CDR2 (germline): LGHNA, YNFKEQ. CDR3 sequence reads: CASSLKGRGTEAFF. CDR3 nucleotide sequence: TGTGCCAGCAGCCTCAAAGGAAGGGGGACTGAAGCTTTCTTT.

The count of this clone is one. This chain joins TRBV6-5 and TRBJ2-1, with a tentative D call TRBD2 (5 bases). From germline, CDR1 is MNHEY and CDR2 SVGAGI. V lost 8 bases and J lost 3, with 14 bases in between. The CDR3 contains 14 residues. The CDR3 bases are TGTGCCAGCCGGAGAGGGAGTGGCTACAATGAGCAGTTCTTC. As protein: CASRRGSGYNEQFF.

The CDR3: CASSPGSGRLRELFF. DNA of the CDR3: TGTGCCAGCAGTCCTGGTAGCGGGAGGTTGAGGGAGCTGTTTTTT. The genes are TRBV28 and TRBJ2-2; 10 bases line up with TRBD2. The V segment lost 5 bases and the J segment 9 bases; nucleotides outside the gene matches: 9. Germline V lookup: CDR1 MDHEN, CDR2 SYDVKM. This CDR3 comprises 15 residues. Variable domain in full (rest from reference TRBV28 and TRBJ2-2): DVKVTQSSRYLVKRTGEKVFLECVQDMDHENMFWYRQDPGLGLRLIYFSYDVKMKEKGDIPEGYSVSREKKERFSLILESASTNQTSMYLCASSPGSGRLRELFFGEGSRLTVL.